The 32 T cell receptor beta chains below all came from one sample that was sequenced in a study of blood T cell repertoires in COVID-19. Method: immunoSEQ multiplex PCR; TCRdb's copy keeps in-frame clones and lacks some. The table has roughly 84,000 clones, over 70% seen once. Material: peripheral blood. These receptors came from a woman between 50 and 59 years old with acute or convalescent COVID-19.

The chain employs TRBV2 and TRBJ2-3; a possible D gene is TRBD1 (6 bases). The CDR3 is 16 amino acids. V shed 6 bases and J shed 2 bases, with 18 bases lying between them. CDR1 and CDR2 (germline): SNHLY, FYNNEI. CDR3 region: CASSFRDNRFTDTQYF. The CDR3 coding sequence is TGTGCCAGCAGCTTCCGGGACAATCGGTTCACAGATACGCAGTATTTT.

The chain carries TRBV5-1 and TRBJ1-2; 9 bases map to TRBD1. The germline gives CDR1 SGHRS, CDR2 YFSETQ. The CDR3 is 14 residues long. V lost 0 bases and J lost 14; bases outside the gene matches: 11. The CDR3, as DNA: TGCGCCAGCAGCTTGGAAGGGACAGGGTCCTTTCAAACCTTC. Translating gives CASSLEGTGSFQTF.

The V and J genes are TRBV6-5 and TRBJ2-3, with D perhaps matching TRBD2 (5 bases). V was clipped by 8 bases and J by 0 bases, with 12 bases between them. The CDR3 runs to 14 residues. Per the germline V gene, CDR1 is MNHEY and CDR2 is SVGAGI. The CDR3 sequence is CASSRGRSTDTQYF. The CDR3 region has the DNA TGTGCCAGCTCTCGGGGAAGGAGCACAGATACGCAGTATTTT.

The chain couples TRBV10-3 to TRBJ2-3; 10 nucleotides align to TRBD2. The CDR3 has 15 amino acids. Germline-derived CDR1 and CDR2 are ENHRY and SYGVKD. J gave up 5 bases and V 2 bases, and 4 bases lay outside the gene matches. The CDR3 region is CAISERAGGQDTQYF. As DNA, the CDR3 is TGTGCCATCAGTGAGAGAGCGGGGGGGCAAGATACGCAGTATTTT.

The rearrangement links TRBV3-1 (or the pseudogene TRBV3-2) to TRBJ2-5, with a tentative D call TRBD1 (5 bases). The V gene lost 1 base and the J gene lost 7 bases, with 7 bases spanning the gap. The CDR3 has 12 amino acids. Per the germline V gene, CDR1 is LGHDT and CDR2 is YNNKEL (reference sequence). CDR3 protein: CASSQGTTTQYF. The CDR3 DNA follows: TGTGCCAGCAGCCAAGGGACAACGACCCAGTACTTC.

V is TRBV19 and J is TRBJ1-3; D is ambiguous. Trimming removed 3 bases at V and 3 bases at J, with 15 bases between. The germline gives CDR1 LNHDA, CDR2 SQIVND (reference sequence). CDR3 length equals 16 residues. The CDR3 bases are TGTGCCAGTAGTATCGCACGCGAGGGAAGTGGAAACACCATATATTTT. Its translation: CASSIAREGSGNTIYF.

This chain joins TRBV19 and TRBJ1-2; D is possibly TRBD1 (5 bases). This CDR3 spans 14 amino acids. From germline, CDR1 is LNHDA and CDR2 SQIVND (reference sequence). Trimming removed 2 bases at V and 3 bases at J, with 10 bases between. The CDR3, as DNA: TGTGCCAGTAGTATATGGGGCAGTGACTATGGCTACACCTTC. The encoded protein is CASSIWGSDYGYTF.

The V and J genes are TRBV6-5 and TRBJ1-5; the match to TRBD1 covers 7 bases. In germline, CDR1 is MNHEY, CDR2 SVGAGI. The CDR3 sequence is 15 residues long. V was pared by 6 bases and J by 5 bases, with 10 bases of the junction left unmatched. CDR3: CASREGAASDQPQHF. The CDR3 DNA follows: TGTGCCAGCAGAGAGGGGGCGGCCTCCGATCAGCCCCAGCATTTT.

The V call is TRBV28, the J call TRBJ1-1, with TRBD1 as a possible D gene (5 bases). Germline CDR1 and CDR2: MDHEN and SYDVKM. V lost 3 bases and J 0 bases, leaving 14 bases between the germline ends. This CDR3 comprises 16 residues. CDR3 region: CASSFIETAMNTEAFF. The DNA for the CDR3 is TGTGCCAGCAGTTTTATAGAGACAGCCATGAACACTGAAGCTTTCTTT.

The chain's CDR3 is CASSLVQGFSGELFF. CDR3 sequence (DNA): TGCGCCAGCAGCTTGGTCCAGGGATTTTCCGGGGAGCTGTTTTTT. V is TRBV5-1 and J is TRBJ2-2, with D tentatively TRBD1 (5 bases). Trimming pared 0 bases from V and 6 bases from J, leaving 12 bases between. CDR3 length equals 15 residues. The germline V gene has CDR1 SGHRS and CDR2 YFSETQ. Complete variable domain (other parts from reference TRBV5-1 and TRBJ2-2): KAGVTQTPRYLIKTRGQQVTLSCSPISGHRSVSWYQQTPGQGLQFLFEYFSETQRNKGNFPGRFSGRQFSNSRSEMNVSTLELGDSALYLCASSLVQGFSGELFFGEGSRLTVL.

J is TRBJ1-4 and V is TRBV7-2, with a tentative D call TRBD1 (6 bases). The length of the CDR3 is 16 residues. Germline V gives CDR1 SGHTA, CDR2 FQGNSA. V lost 1 base and J lost 3, with 12 bases in between. CDR3 residues: CASSLGGGTPNEKLFF. CDR3 bases: TGTGCCAGCAGCTTAGGAGGTGGGACACCTAATGAAAAACTGTTTTTT.

The chain recombines TRBV5-1 with TRBJ2-1, with 9 bases that match TRBD1. Germline V gene sequence: CDR1 SGHRS, CDR2 YFSETQ. This CDR3 is 14 amino acids long. Germline trimming cut 6 bases from V and 15 bases from J; bases unmatched to any gene: 16. CDR3 DNA sequence: TGCGCCAGCAAAGGACAGGGGAGAGAAGCGGGGAGGTTCTTC. Protein product: CASKGQGREAGRFF.

The J gene is TRBJ2-7, the V gene TRBV18; no clear D. CDR3 length equals 14 residues. The V gene lost 3 bases and the J gene lost 3 bases, with 12 bases spanning the gap. CDR1 is KGHSH, CDR2 LQKENI, per germline. The CDR3 spells CASSPSGYGYEQYF. CDR3 nucleotides: TGTGCCAGCTCACCTTCAGGCTATGGCTACGAGCAGTACTTC.

V and J are TRBV7-2 and TRBJ2-1, with D perhaps TRBD1 (6 bases). The CDR3 runs to 16 residues. The V end was cut by 5 bases, the J end by 4 bases, with 18 bases between. From germline, CDR1 is SGHTA and CDR2 FQGNSA. The CDR3: CASSSGGQFFYNEQFF. The CDR3 nucleotides are TGTGCCAGCAGCAGCGGCGGACAGTTCTTTTACAATGAGCAGTTCTTC. Based on the CDR3 plus reference TRBV7-2 and TRBJ2-1, the full variable domain is GAGVSQSPSNKVTEKGKDVELRCDPISGHTALYWYRQSLGQGLEFLIYFQGNSAPDKSGLPSDRFSAERTGGSVSTLTIQRTQQEDSAVYLCASSSGGQFFYNEQFFGPGTRLTVL.

This clone showed up just once. The gene calls are TRBV6-5 and TRBJ1-2; D perhaps matches TRBD1 (5 bases). This CDR3 is 13 amino acids long. Germline CDR1 is MNHEY and CDR2 is SVGAGI. The V end was cut by 7 bases, the J end by 1 base, with 10 bases between. The CDR3 DNA reads as TGTGCCAGCACTCCCAGGGTTAACTATGGCTACACCTTC. Protein: CASTPRVNYGYTF.

The chain uses TRBV7-3 and TRBJ2-2; weak D call: TRBD2 (7 bases). V was cut by 5 bases and J by 6 bases, with 19 bases left in between. The CDR3 contains 16 residues. Per germline, CDR1 SGHTA and CDR2 FQGTGA. CDR3 nucleotide sequence: TGTGCCAGCAGCACTCCCCCCGGGGGGCGACCCGGGGAGCTGTTTTTT. It encodes CASSTPPGGRPGELFF. The entire variable domain, with the rest obtained from reference TRBV7-3 and TRBJ2-2, is as follows: GAGVSQTPSNKVTEKGKYVELRCDPISGHTALYWYRQSLGQGPEFLIYFQGTGAADDSGLPNDRFFAVRPEGSVSTLKIQRTERGDSAVYLCASSTPPGGRPGELFFGEGSRLTVL.

The chain joins TRBV6-5 to TRBJ1-6, with unresolved D. Germline V lookup: CDR1 MNHEY, CDR2 SVGAGI. V was trimmed by 5 bases and J by 3 bases, leaving 8 bases between them. The CDR3 contains 14 residues. The CDR3 DNA reads as TGTGCCAGCAGTACCGGGAGCTATAATTCACCCCTCCACTTT. Its protein is CASSTGSYNSPLHF.

This clone was detected a few times. The chain recombines TRBV7-9 with TRBJ1-1, with 7 bases aligning to TRBD1. Germline CDR1 reads SEHNR; CDR2 reads FQNEAQ (reference sequence). The CDR3 loop spans 14 amino acids. The V segment lost 5 bases and the J segment 0 bases; nucleotides outside the gene matches: 3. The chain's CDR3 is CASSRTGLNTEAFF. The CDR3 nucleotides are TGTGCCAGCAGCCGGACAGGATTGAACACTGAAGCTTTCTTT.

This clone came up a few times. The chain carries TRBV2 and TRBJ1-5; 9 nucleotides agree with TRBD1. CDR3 length equals 19 residues. Germline loops: CDR1 SNHLY, CDR2 FYNNEI. With 2 bases clipped from V and 1 base from J, the junction kept 12 bases outside the gene matches. The DNA of the CDR3 is TGTGCCAGCAGTGAACAGGACAGGGGACTCACAACAAGCAATCAGCCCCAGCATTTT. Amino acid sequence: CASSEQDRGLTTSNQPQHF. Variable domain in full (rest from reference TRBV2 and TRBJ1-5): EPEVTQTPSHQVTQMGQEVILRCVPISNHLYFYWYRQILGQKVEFLVSFYNNEISEKSEIFDDQFSVERPDGSNFTLKIRSTKLEDSAMYFCASSEQDRGLTTSNQPQHFGDGTRLSIL.

The chain is built from TRBV7-2 and TRBJ2-5, with 15 positions matching TRBD2. CDR3 length: 16 amino acids. Losses at the gene ends were 4 bases for V and 4 bases for J; bases not matched to a gene: 4. Germline assignment: CDR1 SGHTA and CDR2 FQGNSA. CDR3 sequence (DNA): TGTGCCAGCAGCTCGGGACTAGCGGGGGGCAGAGAGACCCAGTACTTC. Encoded protein: CASSSGLAGGRETQYF. Full variable domain (missing parts from reference TRBV7-2 and TRBJ2-5): GAGVSQSPSNKVTEKGKDVELRCDPISGHTALYWYRQSLGQGLEFLIYFQGNSAPDKSGLPSDRFSAERTGGSVSTLTIQRTQQEDSAVYLCASSSGLAGGRETQYFGPGTRLLVL.

The chain links TRBV28 to TRBJ1-1, with 7 bases identical to TRBD1. The trim removed 3 bases at V and 7 bases at J, leaving 11 bases unmatched. The germline V gene has CDR1 MDHEN and CDR2 SYDVKM. The CDR3 spans 15 residues. The CDR3 protein is CASSFAGQITLEAFF. CDR3 bases: TGTGCCAGCAGTTTCGCGGGACAGATCACGCTTGAAGCTTTCTTT.

The chain combines TRBV10-3 with TRBJ1-1; 11 bases agree with TRBD1. The CDR3 contains 14 residues. V trimming: 5 bases; J trimming: 4 bases; junction bases outside the gene matches: 3. Germline values: CDR1 ENHRY, CDR2 SYGVKD. The CDR3 nucleotides read TGTGCCATCAGTATCGGACAGGGGGCCACTGAAGCTTTCTTT. This encodes CAISIGQGATEAFF.

The rearrangement uses TRBV30 and TRBJ1-5; D unclear. This CDR3 has 15 residues. Germline V gives CDR1 GTSNPN, CDR2 SVGIG (reference sequence). The V and J ends lost 1 base and 5 bases respectively, with 15 bases between them. The DNA for the CDR3 is TGTGCCTGGAGTGGGAGAGGGAACGGGGATCAGCCCCAGCATTTT. Translated, it gives CAWSGRGNGDQPQHF.

J is TRBJ1-3 and V is TRBV30; D remains ambiguous. The CDR3 runs 14 residues. Trimming removed 3 bases from V and 3 bases from J, with 12 bases in between. Germline V gene sequence: CDR1 GTSNPN, CDR2 SVGIG (reference sequence). In nucleotides, the CDR3 is TGTGCCTGGAGCGCGACCCGAGGTGGAAACACCATATATTTT. Its protein is CAWSATRGGNTIYF. Combining the CDR3 with reference TRBV30 and TRBJ1-3 gives the whole variable domain SQTIHQWPATLVQPVGSPLSLECTVEGTSNPNLYWYRQAAGRGLQLLFYSVGIGQISSEVPQNLSASRPQDRQFILSSKKLLLSDSGFYLCAWSATRGGNTIYFGEGSWLTVV.

This clone has a handful of counts. V usage is TRBV24-1 and J usage is TRBJ2-3; perhaps TRBD2 as D (6 bases). The CDR3 covers 14 residues. Trimming removed 3 bases at V and 1 base at J, with 7 bases between. Per germline, CDR1 KGHDR and CDR2 SFDVKD. CDR3 amino acids: CATSDTGGTDTQYF. The CDR3 DNA is TGTGCCACCAGTGATACGGGGGGCACAGATACGCAGTATTTT.

This clone is a singleton in its sample. The chain has TRBV12-3 or TRBV12-4 and TRBJ2-5, with 9 bases identical to TRBD2. This CDR3 comprises 12 residues. Trimming removed 5 bases from V and 9 bases from J; junction bases left unmatched: 4. The CDR3 region is CASSPGGGAQYF. In DNA form, the CDR3 reads TGTGCCAGCAGTCCGGGCGGGGGGGCCCAGTACTTC.

The chain uses TRBV7-6 and TRBJ1-1; 8 positions match TRBD1. The V segment lost 5 bases and the J segment 1 base; nucleotides outside the gene matches: 3. The CDR3 extends over 14 amino acids. CDR1 is SGHVS and CDR2 is FNYEAQ in the germline V gene. This chain's CDR3 is CASSRDRKNTEAFF. CDR3 coding DNA: TGTGCCAGCAGCCGGGACAGGAAGAACACTGAAGCTTTCTTT.

The chain couples TRBV19 to TRBJ2-6; TRBD1 might be the D (6 bases). The germline CDR1 and CDR2 sequences are LNHDA and SQIVND (reference sequence). The germline V and J ends were trimmed by 6 bases and 1 base, with 10 bases remaining between them. CDR3 length: 15 amino acids. This chain's CDR3 is CASRDTGSGANVLTF. CDR3 sequence (DNA): TGTGCCAGTAGAGATACAGGGTCTGGGGCCAACGTCCTGACTTTC.

A single count supports this clone. V is TRBV3-1 (or the pseudogene TRBV3-2) and J is TRBJ1-1; TRBD1 might be the D (5 bases). This CDR3 region has 14 residues. Germline CDR1 and CDR2: LGHDT and YNNKEL (reference sequence). V lost 7 bases, J lost 1 base, and 13 bases lay in between. The CDR3 loop is CASTSGLTNTEAFF. In DNA form, the CDR3 reads TGTGCCAGCACCTCGGGACTCACGAACACTGAAGCTTTCTTT.

This clone turned up a few times. The V and J genes are TRBV10-1 and TRBJ2-7; 9 bases map to TRBD1. The CDR3 totals 11 residues. Trimming cost V 6 bases and J 6 bases; bases outside gene matches: 0. Germline V gene data show CDR1 as WNHNN and CDR2 as SYGVQD (reference sequence). The CDR3 is CASRGQGEQYF. CDR3 nucleotide sequence: TGCGCCAGCAGGGGACAGGGCGAGCAGTACTTC.

This sequence joins TRBV2 and TRBJ1-6; 9 bases match TRBD1. CDR1 is SNHLY, CDR2 FYNNEI, per germline. V trimming: 2 bases; J trimming: 7 bases; junction bases outside the gene matches: 3. This CDR3 contains 15 residues. DNA for the CDR3: TGTGCCAGCAGTGAAAGACAGGGGGACAATTCACCCCTCCACTTT. This translates into CASSERQGDNSPLHF.

This clone was counted only a few times. CDR3 DNA sequence: TGTGCCAGCGGACAGGCGATAAATGAAAAACTGTTTTTT. Its translation: CASGQAINEKLFF. This chain connects TRBV6-5 to TRBJ1-4, with 7 bases fitting TRBD1. Germline V gene data show CDR1 as MNHEY and CDR2 as SVGAGI. The J segment lost 5 bases and the V segment lost 8 bases, leaving 5 bases of the junction unmatched. This CDR3 has 13 residues.